The entry below gives a single T cell receptor (beta chain) sequence along with its context. The antigen is not known. V shed 0 bases and J 6 bases; nucleotides not matched to a gene: 4. Germline V gene sequence: CDR1 SGHNT, CDR2 YENEEA. This CDR3 contains 16 residues. The sample is drawn from a study of cytomegalovirus exposure and HLA in healthy donors. Broader study findings: In a later analysis, TCR association rates varied by HLA locus: DRB1 most, HLA-C fewest. In a later analysis, parvovirus B19, influenza, CMV and Epstein-Barr virus appeared linked to several top co-occurrence clusters. Donor immune exposure was known only as CMV serostatus.

Primers included in the PCR were 60 Vbeta and 13 Jbeta primers. Assay used: immunoSEQ multiplex PCR; TCRdb lists only in-frame clones, some missing. The profile shows some 120,000 clones, more than 80% of them singletons. The sequenced sample consisted of PBMCs. The TCR originated in a man in his forties in good health and CMV-seronegative. The V and J genes are TRBV11-3 and TRBJ2-1; TRBD2 matches 11 bases. CDR3 loop: CASSLDLAGGSNEQFF. The CDR3 coding sequence is TGTGCCAGCAGCTTAGACCTAGCGGGAGGAAGCAATGAGCAGTTCTTC.